Listed here are 10 T cell receptor beta chains from one sample, sequenced in a study of PD-L1 blockade in urothelial cancer. Time point specified: pretreatment peripheral blood. Here immunoSEQ multiplex PCR was the method, and the copy in TCRdb shows in-frame clones only, minus some. The data show 38,000 or so clones, 85% seen once. The sample here was PBMCs, taken around atezolizumab (anti-PD-L1) treatment. The receptor source for this set is an older man with urothelial cancer.

The genes are TRBV7-6 and TRBJ2-7; D uncertain. V shed 1 base and J shed 5 bases, with 3 bases lying between them. The CDR3 has 11 amino acids. Germline-derived CDR1 and CDR2 are SGHVS and FNYEAQ. The CDR3 loop reads CASSLEHEQYF. As DNA, the CDR3 is TGTGCCAGCAGCTTAGAGCACGAGCAGTACTTC.

The gene calls are TRBV6-1 and TRBJ2-7; a weak D match, TRBD2 (6 bases). Germline CDR1 reads MNHNS; CDR2 reads SASEGT. The CDR3 extends over 14 amino acids. V lost 8 bases, J lost 3 bases, and 17 bases lay in between. In DNA, the CDR3 is TGTGCCAGCGGTTTAGCGGATTACCTCTACGAGCAGTACTTC. Translation gives CASGLADYLYEQYF.

This clone showed up just once. This chain links TRBV2 with TRBJ2-7; no reliable D call. This CDR3 is built from 12 residues. V was cut by 7 bases and J by 1 base, with 8 bases left in between. Looked up from germline, CDR1 is SNHLY and CDR2 is FYNNEI. The DNA for the CDR3 is TGTGCCAGCACCGGTTCATCCTACGAGCAGTACTTC. As protein: CASTGSSYEQYF. Drawing the rest from reference TRBV2 and TRBJ2-7, the complete variable domain is EPEVTQTPSHQVTQMGQEVILRCVPISNHLYFYWYRQILGQKVEFLVSFYNNEISEKSEIFDDQFSVERPDGSNFTLKIRSTKLEDSAMYFCASTGSSYEQYFGPGTRLTVT.

This sequence joins TRBV4-2 and TRBJ2-7; TRBD2 agrees at 9 bases. Germline-derived CDR1 and CDR2 are LGHNA and YNFKEQ. The CDR3 extends over 17 amino acids. V lost 1 base to trimming and J lost 3 bases; unmatched junction nucleotides: 10. The CDR3 nucleotides read TGTGCCAGCAGCCAAGGGGGGCTAGCGGGGAGTATCTACGAGCAGTACTTC. This translates into CASSQGGLAGSIYEQYF.

A few counts support this clone. The chain is built from TRBV19 and TRBJ1-5; D unresolved. The CDR3 is 14 residues long. V was trimmed by 4 bases and J by 3 bases, leaving 10 bases between them. The germline V gene has CDR1 LNHDA and CDR2 SQIVND (reference sequence). The CDR3 loop reads CASSTEPVNQPQHF. In nucleotides, the CDR3 is TGTGCCAGTAGTACAGAGCCAGTCAATCAGCCCCAGCATTTT.

The chain links TRBV6-6 to TRBJ1-5; D perhaps matches TRBD1 (6 bases). V was trimmed by 6 bases and J by 5 bases, leaving 11 bases between them. Germline-derived CDR1 and CDR2 are MNHNY and SVGAGI (reference sequence). The CDR3 totals 13 residues. For the CDR3, the DNA is TGTGCCAGCAGGGAACAGGGATATCAGCCCCAGCATTTT. It codes for CASREQGYQPQHF.

The rearrangement links TRBV9 to TRBJ2-2, with D perhaps TRBD2 (6 bases). CDR3 length equals 15 residues. V lost 4 bases to trimming and J lost 1 base, with 11 bases between them. From germline, CDR1 is SGDLS and CDR2 YYNGEE. CDR3 loop: CASSRDSRNTGELFF. The CDR3 DNA follows: TGTGCCAGCAGCAGGGACTCCAGGAACACCGGGGAGCTGTTTTTT. The full variable domain, its missing parts supplied by reference TRBV9 and TRBJ2-2, is DSGVTQTPKHLITATGQRVTLRCSPRSGDLSVYWYQQSLDQGLQFLIQYYNGEERAKGNILERFSAQQFPDLHSELNLSSLELGDSALYFCASSRDSRNTGELFFGEGSRLTVL.

This chain connects TRBV30 to TRBJ2-2, with TRBD2 identical over 10 bases. The germline gives CDR1 GTSNPN, CDR2 SVGIG (reference sequence). The CDR3 contains 14 residues. Trimming took 5 bases from V and 2 from J; bases not matched to a gene: 2. CDR3 amino acids: CAWRTSGNTGELFF. CDR3 coding DNA: TGTGCCTGGCGGACTAGCGGAAACACCGGGGAGCTGTTTTTT.

This chain connects TRBV6-6 to TRBJ2-1, with 8 bases lining up with TRBD1. The CDR3 has 16 amino acids. The germline V gene encodes CDR1 MNHNY and CDR2 SVGAGI (reference sequence). Trimming cost V 7 bases and J 0 bases; bases outside gene matches: 8. The CDR3 loop reads CASTQGAGGSYNEQFF. In DNA, the CDR3 is TGTGCCAGCACCCAGGGGGCAGGGGGCTCCTACAATGAGCAGTTCTTC.

J is TRBJ2-1 and V is TRBV15; 7 bases map to TRBD1. From germline, CDR1 is LNHNV and CDR2 YYDKDF (reference sequence). The trim removed 3 bases at V and 1 base at J, leaving 6 bases unmatched. CDR3 length: 16 amino acids. DNA of the CDR3: TGTGCCACCAGCAGGGCGGACAGGAGGTCCTACAATGAGCAGTTCTTC. Translating it yields CATSRADRRSYNEQFF.